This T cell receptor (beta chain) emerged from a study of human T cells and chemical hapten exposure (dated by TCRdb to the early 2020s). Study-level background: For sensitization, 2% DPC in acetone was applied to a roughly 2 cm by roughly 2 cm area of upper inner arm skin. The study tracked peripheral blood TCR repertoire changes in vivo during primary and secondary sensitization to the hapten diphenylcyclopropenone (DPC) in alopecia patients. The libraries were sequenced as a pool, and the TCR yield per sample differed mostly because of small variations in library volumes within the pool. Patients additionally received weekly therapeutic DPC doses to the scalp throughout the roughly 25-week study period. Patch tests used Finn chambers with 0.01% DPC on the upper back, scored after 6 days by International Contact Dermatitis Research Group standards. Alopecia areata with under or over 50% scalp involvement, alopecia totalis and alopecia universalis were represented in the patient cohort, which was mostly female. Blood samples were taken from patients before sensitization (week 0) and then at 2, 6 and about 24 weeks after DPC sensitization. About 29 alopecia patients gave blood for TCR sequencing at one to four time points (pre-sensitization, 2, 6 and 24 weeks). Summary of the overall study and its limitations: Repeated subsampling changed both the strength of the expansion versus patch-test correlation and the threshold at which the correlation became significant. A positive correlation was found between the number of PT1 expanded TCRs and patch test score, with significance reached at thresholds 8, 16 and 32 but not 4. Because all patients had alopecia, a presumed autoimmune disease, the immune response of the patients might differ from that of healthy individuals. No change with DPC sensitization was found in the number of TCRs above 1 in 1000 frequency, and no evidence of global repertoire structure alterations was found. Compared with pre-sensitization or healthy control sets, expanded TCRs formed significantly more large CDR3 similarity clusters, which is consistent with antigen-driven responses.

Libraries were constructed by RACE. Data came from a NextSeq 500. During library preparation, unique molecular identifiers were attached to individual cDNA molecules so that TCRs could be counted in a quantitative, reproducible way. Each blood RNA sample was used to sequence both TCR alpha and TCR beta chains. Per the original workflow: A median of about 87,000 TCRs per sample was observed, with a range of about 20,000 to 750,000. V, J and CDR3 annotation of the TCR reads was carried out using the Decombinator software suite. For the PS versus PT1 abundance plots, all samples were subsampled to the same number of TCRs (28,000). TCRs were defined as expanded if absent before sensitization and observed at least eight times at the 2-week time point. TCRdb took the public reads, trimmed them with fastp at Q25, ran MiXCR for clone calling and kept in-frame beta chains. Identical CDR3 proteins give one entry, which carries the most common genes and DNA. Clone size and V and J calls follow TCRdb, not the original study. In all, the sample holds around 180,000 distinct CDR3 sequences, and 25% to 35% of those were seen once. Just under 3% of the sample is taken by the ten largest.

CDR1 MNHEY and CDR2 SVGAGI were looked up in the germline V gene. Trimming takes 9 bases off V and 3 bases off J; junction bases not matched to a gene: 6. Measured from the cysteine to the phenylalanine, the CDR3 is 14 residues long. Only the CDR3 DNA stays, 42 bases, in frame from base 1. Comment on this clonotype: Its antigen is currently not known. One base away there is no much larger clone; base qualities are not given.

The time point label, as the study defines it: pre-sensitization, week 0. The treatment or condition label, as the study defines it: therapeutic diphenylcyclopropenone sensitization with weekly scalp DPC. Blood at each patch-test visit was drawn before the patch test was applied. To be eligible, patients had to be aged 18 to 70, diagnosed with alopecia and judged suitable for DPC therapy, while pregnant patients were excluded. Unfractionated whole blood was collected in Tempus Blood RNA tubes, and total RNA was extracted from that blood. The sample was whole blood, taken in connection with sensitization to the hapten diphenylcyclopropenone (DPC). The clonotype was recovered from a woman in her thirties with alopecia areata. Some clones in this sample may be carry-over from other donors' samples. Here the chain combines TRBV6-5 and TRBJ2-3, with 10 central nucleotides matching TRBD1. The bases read TGTGCCAGTACCCCGGGACAGGGGACAGATACGCAGTATTTT. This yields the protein CASTPGQGTDTQYF.